The 25 T cell receptor beta chains below were found in one sample sequenced in a study of shared clonotypes between healthy human individuals. The repertoire was sequenced with immunoSEQ multiplex PCR; TCRdb's copy has only in-frame clones and lacks some. The sample lists about 980,000 clones; roughly 72% were seen once. Sequencing input: memory CD4+ T cells sorted from blood. Noted subset: CD45RA-negative fraction. These TCRs come from a man between 18 and 35 years old in good health.

Concerning this clone itself: The sample has other DNA sequences that encode this CDR3 too. The chain's CDR3 is CASSYSSGNTIYF. Here the CDR3 DNA reads TGTGCCAGCAGTTACTCCAGTGGAAACACCATATATTTT. The chain carries TRBV6-5 and TRBJ1-3, with D uncertain. Trimming cost V 0 bases and J 3 bases, with 3 bases left between them. Germline CDR1 reads MNHEY; CDR2 reads SVGAGI. The CDR3 length is 13 residues.

The chain carries TRBV29-1 and TRBJ2-3; TRBD1 agrees at 7 bases. The CDR3 loop spans 15 amino acids. J lost 4 bases, V lost 4 bases, and 11 bases had no gene match. Germline V gene data show CDR1 as SQVTM and CDR2 as ANQGSEA. The chain's CDR3 is CSVVQGRQGPDTQYF. CDR3 DNA sequence: TGCAGCGTTGTCCAAGGCCGACAGGGACCAGATACGCAGTATTTT.

V is TRBV15 and J is TRBJ1-3; 9 bases agree with TRBD1. This CDR3 has 17 residues. From germline, CDR1 is LNHNV and CDR2 YYDKDF (reference sequence). The trim removed 1 base at V and 0 bases at J, leaving 4 bases unmatched. In DNA form, the CDR3 reads TGTGCCACCAGCAGAGGGACAGGGGCGAGCTCTGGAAACACCATATATTTT. It is translated as CATSRGTGASSGNTIYF.

The chain has TRBV5-1 and TRBJ2-7; D might be TRBD1 (6 bases). The CDR3 is made up of 15 amino acids. Looked up from germline, CDR1 is SGHRS and CDR2 is YFSETQ. With 2 bases removed from V and 0 bases from J, the gap between germline ends came to 12 bases. The CDR3 spells CASSFGGLFSYEQYF. The CDR3 nucleotides read TGCGCCAGCAGCTTTGGGGGCCTCTTCTCCTACGAGCAGTACTTC.

The rearrangement uses TRBV11-2 and TRBJ2-5, with 15 bases fitting TRBD2. The length of the CDR3 is 17 residues. V lost 1 base, J lost 4 bases, and 4 bases stayed unmatched. Germline CDR1 SGHAT, CDR2 FQNNGV. CDR3 coding DNA: TGTGCCAGCAGCTTAGGCCGGACTAGCGGGGGGGCAGAGACCCAGTACTTC. Its translation is CASSLGRTSGGAETQYF.

The rearrangement links TRBV19 to TRBJ2-7; 10 bases are a match to TRBD1. CDR1 and CDR2 (germline): LNHDA, SQIVND (reference sequence). The CDR3 totals 12 residues. The V segment lost 5 bases and the J segment 6 bases; nucleotides outside the gene matches: 1. CDR3 sequence: CASSGQGGEQYF. DNA for the CDR3: TGTGCCAGTAGTGGACAGGGGGGCGAGCAGTACTTC.

This clone was seen more than once but under ten times. V is TRBV27 and J is TRBJ2-3; 7 nucleotides match TRBD1. The junction had 5 bases not matched to a gene; V was cut back by 3 bases and J by 2 bases. This CDR3 region has 15 residues. Germline CDR1 and CDR2: MNHEY and SMNVEV (reference sequence). The CDR3 DNA sequence: TGTGCCAGCAGTTTGGGACAGACCTACACAGATACGCAGTATTTT. Translation gives CASSLGQTYTDTQYF.

This rearrangement joins TRBV28 to TRBJ2-3; 9 bases are a match to TRBD2. Germline CDR1 MDHEN, CDR2 SYDVKM. V shed 3 bases, J shed 4 bases, and the junction held 8 bases outside the gene matches. This CDR3 is 16 amino acids long. CDR3 nucleotide sequence: TGTGCCAGCAGTTTGTTAGCGGGAGCGTTGGCAGATACGCAGTATTTT. Translation: CASSLLAGALADTQYF. Using reference TRBV28 and TRBJ2-3 for the parts outside the CDR3, the full variable domain is DVKVTQSSRYLVKRTGEKVFLECVQDMDHENMFWYRQDPGLGLRLIYFSYDVKMKEKGDIPEGYSVSREKKERFSLILESASTNQTSMYLCASSLLAGALADTQYFGPGTRLTVL.

CDR3 amino acids: CASSDSRSETQYF. The CDR3, as DNA: TGTGCCAGCAGTGATAGCAGGTCGGAGACCCAGTACTTC. This sequence joins TRBV25-1 and TRBJ2-5, with no clear D. The CDR3 consists of 13 residues. With 3 bases removed from V and 5 bases from J, the gap between germline ends came to 10 bases. Germline loops: CDR1 MGHDK, CDR2 SYGVNS.

V usage is TRBV6-5 and J usage is TRBJ1-1, with D unresolved. Trimming pared 6 bases from V and 8 bases from J, leaving 10 bases between. CDR3 length: 11 amino acids. Germline assignment: CDR1 MNHEY and CDR2 SVGAGI. The chain's CDR3 is CASSRRLEAFF. CDR3 bases: TGTGCCAGCAGCCGCCGACTGGAAGCTTTCTTT.

Written as DNA, the CDR3 is TGTGCCAGCAGCTTAGAAGGGGGCCCCTACGAGCAGTACTTC. This translates into CASSLEGGPYEQYF. The gene calls are TRBV7-9 and TRBJ2-7, with 7 bases identical to TRBD1. Germline CDR1 is SEHNR and CDR2 is FQNEAQ (reference sequence). V dropped 1 base and J dropped 2; count of bases not matched to a gene: 2. CDR3 length equals 14 residues.

About this clone itself: A much larger clone differs from this one at a single base, so this may be a read error. This chain connects TRBV7-9 to TRBJ1-2; 10 nucleotides align to TRBD1. V gave up 5 bases and J gave up 2 bases; unmatched junction bases: 2. Germline V gives CDR1 SEHNR, CDR2 FQNEAQ (reference sequence). This CDR3 is 14 amino acids long. CDR3 in amino acids: CASSQGQGNYGYTF. The DNA of the CDR3 is TGTGCCAGCAGCCAGGGACAGGGGAACTATGGCTACACCTTC.

V usage is TRBV5-6 and J usage is TRBJ2-3, with 7 bases that match TRBD1. Germline lookup yields CDR1 SGHDT and CDR2 YYEEEE. The CDR3 sequence is 16 residues long. With 5 bases clipped from V and 1 base from J, the junction kept 10 bases outside the gene matches. CDR3 protein: CASSQRDSKRTDTQYF. The CDR3 DNA follows: TGTGCCAGCAGTCAGAGGGACAGCAAACGCACAGATACGCAGTATTTT.

This clone has only a few counts. The chain joins TRBV5-1 to TRBJ2-3; D is possibly TRBD2 (6 bases). Germline V gene sequence: CDR1 SGHRS, CDR2 YFSETQ. Trimming left V 5 bases short and J 8 bases short, with 18 bases between. The CDR3 is 14 residues long. The CDR3 spells CASRQGLPEGTQYF. CDR3 DNA sequence: TGCGCCAGCAGGCAGGGACTGCCCGAGGGTACGCAGTATTTT.

A remark on this clone: The same CDR3 arises from other DNA sequences in this sample as well. V usage is TRBV30 and J usage is TRBJ1-4; D possibly corresponds to TRBD1 (5 bases). The V end was cut by 0 bases, the J end by 8 bases, with 10 bases between. The germline V gene has CDR1 GTSNPN and CDR2 SVGIG (reference sequence). This CDR3 is built from 13 residues. CDR3 coding DNA: TGTGCCTGGAGTGTACAGGTGGGGGAAAAACTGTTTTTT. It is translated as CAWSVQVGEKLFF. Looking up the rest from reference TRBV30 and TRBJ1-4 gives the full variable domain: SQTIHQWPATLVQPVGSPLSLECTVEGTSNPNLYWYRQAAGRGLQLLFYSVGIGQISSEVPQNLSASRPQDRQFILSSKKLLLSDSGFYLCAWSVQVGEKLFFGSGTQLSVL.

This chain joins TRBV30 and TRBJ1-1; D remains ambiguous. Germline assignment: CDR1 GTSNPN and CDR2 SVGIG (reference sequence). This CDR3 region has 13 residues. The V end lost 4 bases, the J end lost 0 bases, and 9 bases lay between the germline ends. The CDR3 loop is CAWTDGLNTEAFF. DNA of the CDR3: TGTGCCTGGACGGACGGATTGAACACTGAAGCTTTCTTT.

The rearrangement uses TRBV6-6 and TRBJ1-4; TRBD1 matches at 7 bases. The CDR3 is 13 residues long. Per germline, CDR1 MNHNY and CDR2 SVGAGI (reference sequence). Trimming at V came to 6 bases and at J to 5 bases, leaving 3 bases not matched to a gene. This CDR3 is CASSPGQNEKLFF. The DNA for the CDR3 is TGTGCCAGCAGCCCGGGACAGAATGAAAAACTGTTTTTT.

This clone was recorded a few times. This chain links TRBV10-1 with TRBJ2-3; D not resolved. The germline V gene has CDR1 WNHNN and CDR2 SYGVQD (reference sequence). Trimming took 8 bases from V and 3 from J, leaving 12 bases between them. The CDR3 loop spans 13 amino acids. CDR3 in DNA: TGCGCCAGCTCTTTAGACCTGACAGATACGCAGTATTTT. It codes for CASSLDLTDTQYF.

The chain couples TRBV15 to TRBJ2-7, with D possibly TRBD1 on 6 matching bases. Germline CDR1 reads LNHNV; CDR2 reads YYDKDF (reference sequence). The V end lost 5 bases, the J end lost 0 bases, and 11 bases lay between the germline ends. This CDR3 comprises 14 residues. The CDR3 DNA sequence: TGTGCCACCAGCCTAGACAGGATCTCCTACGAGCAGTACTTC. It specifies CATSLDRISYEQYF.

The genes are TRBV7-9 and TRBJ2-1, with 14 bases fitting TRBD2. The CDR3 is 17 amino acids. Trimming cost V 6 bases and J 3 bases; bases outside gene matches: 7. Germline values: CDR1 SEHNR, CDR2 FQNEAQ (reference sequence). Here the CDR3 reads CASRPGLAGVNYNEQFF. The DNA for the CDR3 is TGTGCCAGCAGACCGGGACTAGCGGGAGTCAACTACAATGAGCAGTTCTTC.

V gene TRBV2 combines with J gene TRBJ1-3, with D possibly being TRBD1 (5 bases). Germline loops: CDR1 SNHLY, CDR2 FYNNEI. The CDR3 runs to 16 residues. V shed 6 bases and J shed 3 bases, with 18 bases lying between them. CDR3 bases: TGTGCCAGCAGCCTCGCAAGGGACTCCAGTGGAAACACCATATATTTT. It specifies CASSLARDSSGNTIYF.

This rearrangement joins TRBV5-4 to TRBJ2-1, with a possible D match to TRBD2 (5 bases). Trimming took 1 base from V and 4 from J, leaving 15 bases between them. The CDR3 totals 16 residues. Germline V gives CDR1 SGHNT, CDR2 YYREEE (reference sequence). CDR3: CASSLSQEVSYNEQFF. The DNA for the CDR3 is TGTGCCAGCAGCTTGTCCCAGGAGGTCTCGTACAATGAGCAGTTCTTC.

The chain links TRBV5-1 to TRBJ2-2, with D uncertain. Germline CDR1 is SGHRS and CDR2 is YFSETQ. Deletions cut 4 bases from V and 7 bases from J, with 17 bases between. The CDR3 length is 15 residues. CDR3 bases: TGCGCCAGCAGCCCACTTACGACCGCGAGCGGGGAGCTGTTTTTT. Protein product: CASSPLTTASGELFF.

The V gene is TRBV5-1, the J gene TRBJ2-7, with 10 bases that match TRBD1. This CDR3 contains 15 residues. Germline V gene sequence: CDR1 SGHRS, CDR2 YFSETQ. The trim removed 0 bases at V and 3 bases at J, leaving 3 bases unmatched. The CDR3 loop reads CASSLVGQGSYEQYF. The CDR3 DNA reads TGCGCCAGCAGCTTGGTGGGACAGGGGAGCTACGAGCAGTACTTC.

V and J are TRBV5-4 and TRBJ2-3; D is tentatively TRBD1 or TRBD2 (5 bases each). Germline lookup yields CDR1 SGHNT and CDR2 YYREEE (reference sequence). Trimming shortened V by 4 bases and J by 4 bases, and 10 bases separated the two germline ends. The CDR3 contains 13 residues. CDR3 protein: CASSPRDADTQYF. DNA for the CDR3: TGTGCCAGCAGCCCCCGGGACGCAGATACGCAGTATTTT.